This TCR beta chain was documented in a study of blood T cell repertoires in COVID-19. Study information: Italy, Spain and the United States were the sources of the convalescent and acute COVID-19 samples.

Germline CDR1 and CDR2: SGHNT and YYREEE (reference sequence). V lost 2 bases, J lost 0 bases, and 9 bases lay in between. The CDR3 spans 14 residues. Clones were sequenced by immunoSEQ multiplex PCR, and TCRdb holds only the in-frame ones, with some missing. Here the sample spans approximately 150,000 clones, roughly 78% being singletons. The sequence derives from a human donor with acute or convalescent COVID-19. The donor label of this sample is uncertain. This chain links TRBV5-4 with TRBJ2-7; unclear D gene. The sample taken for sequencing was peripheral blood. The CDR3 loop reads CASSFDVSSYEQYF. CDR3 bases: TGTGCCAGCAGCTTCGATGTTAGCTCCTACGAGCAGTACTTC.